The 26 T cell receptor beta chains below come from one sample, sequenced in a study of cytomegalovirus exposure and HLA in healthy donors. Both 60 Vbeta primers and 13 Jbeta primers went into the PCR. Some clones are missing from TCRdb's copy, which holds only in-frame ones; the method was immunoSEQ multiplex PCR. The table has 150,000 to 200,000 clones, about 80% seen once. Material for sequencing was PBMCs. The receptor source for this set is a woman between 18 and 30 years old in good health and CMV-seropositive.

V usage is TRBV29-1 and J usage is TRBJ2-7; no definite D call. CDR3 size: 16 residues. The V gene lost 6 bases and the J gene lost 2 bases, with 23 bases spanning the gap. Germline V lookup: CDR1 SQVTM, CDR2 ANQGSEA. The CDR3 is CSVETFRVLRTYEQYF. DNA of the CDR3: TGCAGCGTGGAAACTTTCCGGGTCCTCCGAACCTACGAGCAGTACTTC.

V and J are TRBV7-2 and TRBJ2-4, with 11 bases that match TRBD1. Germline assignment: CDR1 SGHTA and CDR2 FQGNSA. This CDR3 comprises 14 residues. Trimming at V came to 4 bases and at J to 6 bases, leaving 2 bases not matched to a gene. CDR3 sequence: CASSSGQGANIQYF. DNA for the CDR3: TGTGCCAGCAGCTCCGGACAGGGGGCAAACATTCAGTACTTC.

As for this clone: This CDR3 is also generated by other DNA sequences in the sample. V gene TRBV19 combines with J gene TRBJ1-2; D is undetermined. Trimming stripped 0 bases from V and 7 bases from J, with 6 bases between. The germline V gene has CDR1 LNHDA and CDR2 SQIVND (reference sequence). The CDR3 is made up of 12 amino acids. CDR3 sequence (DNA): TGTGCCAGTAGTATAGATCGGGGTGGCTACACCTTC. Protein product: CASSIDRGGYTF.

The chain is built from TRBV5-1 and TRBJ1-2; possibly TRBD1 for D (5 bases). CDR1 is SGHRS and CDR2 is YFSETQ in the germline V gene. Trimming pared 4 bases from V and 4 bases from J, leaving 17 bases between. This CDR3 spans 15 amino acids. For the CDR3, the DNA is TGCGCCAGCAGCCCCCGGGGGGGGGACCCCTATGGCTACACCTTC. As protein: CASSPRGGDPYGYTF.

The chain carries TRBV7-2 and TRBJ2-5, with D maybe TRBD1 (6 bases). Germline values: CDR1 SGHTA, CDR2 FQGNSA. CDR3 length equals 17 residues. V lost 7 bases and J 4 bases, leaving 25 bases between the germline ends. The CDR3 nucleotides read TGTGCCAGCACCACAGACAGGATAACACACCTACGAGAGACCCAGTACTTC. Amino acids: CASTTDRITHLRETQYF. Full variable domain (outside the CDR3, taken from reference TRBV7-2 and TRBJ2-5): GAGVSQSPSNKVTEKGKDVELRCDPISGHTALYWYRQSLGQGLEFLIYFQGNSAPDKSGLPSDRFSAERTGGSVSTLTIQRTQQEDSAVYLCASTTDRITHLRETQYFGPGTRLLVL.

Regarding this clone: The same CDR3 arises from other DNA sequences in this sample as well. This CDR3 reads CASSEGGGGSPLHF. DNA for the CDR3: TGTGCCAGCAGTGAGGGGGGCGGGGGTTCACCCCTCCACTTT. This sequence joins TRBV2 and TRBJ1-6; the D gene is possibly TRBD1 (6 bases). The CDR3 is 14 amino acids. Trimming removed 3 bases at V and 9 bases at J, with 12 bases between. CDR1 SNHLY and CDR2 FYNNEI come from the germline V gene.

The chain is built from TRBV2 and TRBJ1-2, with 8 bases identical to TRBD1. Germline CDR1 is SNHLY and CDR2 is FYNNEI. CDR3 length: 14 residues. V gave up 2 bases and J gave up 5 bases; unmatched junction bases: 4. Here the CDR3 reads CASSEQTGVYGYTF. In DNA form, the CDR3 reads TGTGCCAGCAGTGAACAGACAGGGGTATATGGCTACACCTTC.

The V and J genes are TRBV6-1 and TRBJ2-7; D call uncertain. Germline V gene lookup returns CDR1 MNHNS and CDR2 SASEGT. Deletions cut 0 bases from V and 3 bases from J, with 12 bases between. This CDR3 comprises 15 residues. The CDR3 loop is CASSEARGPIYEQYV. Written as DNA, the CDR3 is TGTGCCAGCAGTGAAGCGAGAGGTCCTATCTACGAGCAGTACGTC.

CDR3 protein: CASSQGQGSHNEQFF. In DNA, the CDR3 is TGCGCCAGCAGCCAGGGACAGGGTAGCCACAATGAGCAGTTCTTC. The V and J genes are TRBV5-1 and TRBJ2-1; the match to TRBD1 covers 9 bases. The ends lost 4 bases at V and 5 bases at J; junction bases unmatched: 7. CDR3 size: 15 residues. Germline V lookup: CDR1 SGHRS, CDR2 YFSETQ.

The chain links TRBV6-5 to TRBJ1-5; TRBD1 is a possible D gene (6 bases). The CDR3 runs 14 residues. The V gene's germline CDR1 is MNHEY and CDR2 SVGAGI. V dropped 5 bases and J dropped 0 bases, with 8 bases sitting between them. CDR3 protein: CASSGQHSNQPQHF. The CDR3 DNA reads as TGTGCCAGCAGTGGACAGCATAGCAATCAGCCCCAGCATTTT.

The chain employs TRBV15 and TRBJ2-3, with D perhaps TRBD2 (7 bases). The CDR3 loop spans 21 amino acids. Trimming stripped 0 bases from V and 0 bases from J, with 25 bases between. Germline CDR1 and CDR2: LNHNV and YYDKDF (reference sequence). The CDR3 protein is CATSRDPPWGHSSGSTDTQYF. CDR3 sequence (DNA): TGTGCCACCAGCAGAGACCCCCCTTGGGGGCACTCTAGCGGTAGCACAGATACGCAGTATTTT.

The rearrangement uses TRBV9 and TRBJ2-1; no firm D call. The V gene's germline CDR1 is SGDLS and CDR2 YYNGEE. Trimming stripped 0 bases from V and 4 bases from J, with 5 bases between. This CDR3 is built from 13 residues. CDR3 residues: CASSVGVYNEQFF. The DNA for the CDR3 is TGTGCCAGCAGCGTAGGAGTATACAATGAGCAGTTCTTC.

The chain couples TRBV5-1 to TRBJ2-2, with 8 bases identical to TRBD2. The CDR3 has 14 residues. The ends lost 7 bases at V and 7 bases at J; junction bases unmatched: 9. Per germline, CDR1 SGHRS and CDR2 YFSETQ. The CDR3 coding sequence is TGCGCCAGCCTGGCGCGGGGGGAGAACGGGGAGCTGTTTTTT. Its protein is CASLARGENGELFF.

The genes are TRBV11-2 and TRBJ1-2; 9 bases map to TRBD1. CDR1 SGHAT and CDR2 FQNNGV come from the germline V gene. After removal of 5 bases from V and 7 bases from J, the junction contained 11 bases not matched to a gene. The CDR3 covers 15 residues. CDR3 DNA sequence: TGTGCCAGCAGCCAAACCGGGACAGGGACCATTGGCTACACCTTC. Its protein is CASSQTGTGTIGYTF.

This rearrangement joins TRBV6-5 to TRBJ2-5, with a weak D call TRBD1 (6 bases). V gave up 6 bases and J gave up 4 bases, with 12 bases separating them. The germline V gene encodes CDR1 MNHEY and CDR2 SVGAGI. The CDR3 totals 13 residues. CDR3 sequence reads: CASSLVGAETQYF. The DNA for the CDR3 is TGTGCCAGCAGCCTCGTGGGGGCAGAGACCCAGTACTTC.

The genes are TRBV9 and TRBJ1-5, with D possibly being TRBD1 (5 bases). There are 14 residues in the CDR3. Germline CDR1 SGDLS, CDR2 YYNGEE. Deletions cut 5 bases from V and 4 bases from J, with 13 bases between. CDR3: CASRVGGANQPQHF. The CDR3 coding sequence is TGTGCCAGCAGGGTGGGAGGGGCGAATCAGCCCCAGCATTTT. The complete variable domain, with remaining parts taken from reference TRBV9 and TRBJ1-5, reads DSGVTQTPKHLITATGQRVTLRCSPRSGDLSVYWYQQSLDQGLQFLIQYYNGEERAKGNILERFSAQQFPDLHSELNLSSLELGDSALYFCASRVGGANQPQHFGDGTRLSIL.

The chain joins TRBV5-1 to TRBJ2-2; 9 bases agree with TRBD1. There are 16 residues in the CDR3. Germline V gene data show CDR1 as SGHRS and CDR2 as YFSETQ. V was pared by 3 bases and J by 5 bases, with 8 bases of the junction left unmatched. The CDR3 coding sequence is TGCGCCAGCAGCTCCGGGGACAGGGATAGGACCGGGGAGCTGTTTTTT. Its protein is CASSSGDRDRTGELFF.

This clone was seen more than once but under ten times. This same CDR3 is encoded by further DNA sequences in the sample. The V gene is TRBV7-9, the J gene TRBJ1-4, with TRBD1 as a possible D gene (6 bases). This CDR3 region has 12 residues. CDR1 SEHNR and CDR2 FQNEAQ come from the germline V gene (reference sequence). The ends were cut back, 6 bases at V and 8 bases at J, with 10 bases in the middle. This CDR3 is CASRHTGEKLFF. The CDR3, as DNA: TGTGCCAGCAGACACACAGGGGAAAAACTGTTTTTT.

J is TRBJ2-1 and V is TRBV7-9, with TRBD2 matching 9 bases. The CDR3 length is 16 residues. V was pared by 5 bases and J by 4 bases, with 9 bases of the junction left unmatched. The germline V gene has CDR1 SEHNR and CDR2 FQNEAQ (reference sequence). DNA of the CDR3: TGTGCCAGCAGCGAAGTGGAGCGGGGGGCGTACAATGAGCAGTTCTTC. Protein sequence: CASSEVERGAYNEQFF.

The chain links TRBV19 to TRBJ2-7; 8 positions match TRBD1. The V segment lost 4 bases and the J segment 1 base; nucleotides outside the gene matches: 3. The V gene's germline CDR1 is LNHDA and CDR2 SQIVND (reference sequence). This CDR3 has 14 residues. Here the CDR3 DNA reads TGTGCCAGTAGTAAAACAGGGGGTTCCTACGAGCAGTACGTC. Protein sequence: CASSKTGGSYEQYV.

This clone is a singleton in its sample. The rearrangement joins TRBV7-9 to TRBJ1-1; the D is unclear. This CDR3 is built from 12 residues. V was cut by 3 bases and J by 11 bases, with 13 bases left in between. Per germline, CDR1 SEHNR and CDR2 FQNEAQ (reference sequence). The CDR3 DNA is TGTGCCAGCAGCTTTTCGGGGTTGGAGGCTTTCTTT. This encodes CASSFSGLEAFF.

The gene calls are TRBV6-5 and TRBJ2-1, with D possibly matching TRBD1 (5 bases). Germline CDR1 reads MNHEY; CDR2 reads SVGAGI. This CDR3 spans 13 amino acids. V lost 6 bases to trimming and J lost 4 bases, with 10 bases between them. The CDR3 nucleotides are TGTGCCAGCAGCAGGGCCATATACAATGAGCAGTTCTTC. As protein: CASSRAIYNEQFF.

This sequence joins TRBV30 and TRBJ2-5, with 10 bases that match TRBD1. The CDR3 runs 13 residues. Germline V gene data show CDR1 as GTSNPN and CDR2 as SVGIG (reference sequence). V lost 8 bases and J lost 5; bases outside the gene matches: 8. For the CDR3, the DNA is TGTGCCATAGAGACAGGGGGCTCGGAGACCCAGTACTTC. Amino acids: CAIETGGSETQYF.

This chain links TRBV6-5 with TRBJ1-1; D might be TRBD1 (5 bases). The CDR3 runs to 15 residues. Trimming pared 0 bases from V and 1 base from J, leaving 9 bases between. Per germline, CDR1 MNHEY and CDR2 SVGAGI. CDR3 in amino acids: CASSYSERGNTEAFF. CDR3 DNA: TGTGCCAGCAGTTACTCGGAAAGGGGGAACACTGAAGCTTTCTTT.

J is TRBJ1-4 and V is TRBV9; D is undetermined. Trimming cost V 4 bases and J 0 bases, with 13 bases left between them. The CDR3 length is 16 residues. Germline lookup yields CDR1 SGDLS and CDR2 YYNGEE. CDR3 protein: CASSRQQSATNEKLFF. For the CDR3, the DNA is TGTGCCAGCAGCAGACAACAGTCTGCAACTAATGAAAAACTGTTTTTT. Supplemented by reference TRBV9 and TRBJ1-4, the full variable domain reads DSGVTQTPKHLITATGQRVTLRCSPRSGDLSVYWYQQSLDQGLQFLIQYYNGEERAKGNILERFSAQQFPDLHSELNLSSLELGDSALYFCASSRQQSATNEKLFFGSGTQLSVL.

Of note for this clone: At one end the junction does not follow the germline gene, possibly because of a read error. In the same sample, other DNA sequences code for this CDR3. This chain links TRBV5-6 with TRBJ2-2; TRBD1 aligns across 8 bases. Germline V gene lookup returns CDR1 SGHDT and CDR2 YYEEEE. This CDR3 region has 15 residues. CDR3 sequence: CASSYGQGGPGELFF. The CDR3 nucleotides are TGTGCCAGCAGCTACGGACAGGGCGGACCCGGGGAGCTATTTTTT.